This T cell receptor beta chain derives from a study of shared clonotypes between healthy human individuals. Findings of the study overall: Clonotype sharing among donors likely depends on sequencing depth. In the sorted subsets, rarefaction showed sequencing was incomplete despite large depth.

Terminally differentiated effector memory CD45RA+ cells were excluded by CCR7 positive selection of CD45RO-negative cells. After removal of 7 bases from V and 5 bases from J, the junction contained 18 bases not matched to a gene. The germline gives CDR1 SGDLS, CDR2 YYNGEE. The CDR3 consists of 18 residues. This clone was seen a single time. Its antigen is unknown. Genomic DNA from each subset was divided evenly over several immunoSEQ plates. This table comes from immunoSEQ multiplex PCR, and its TCRdb copy is limited to in-frame clones, with some not included. The data contain about 680,000 clones, 92% of them seen just once; the ten biggest clones take up 24%.

The sample taken for sequencing was naive CD8+ T cells sorted from blood. This receptor was obtained from a man aged 25-40 years in good health. This rearrangement joins TRBV9 to TRBJ2-1; 10 nucleotides agree with TRBD1. The CDR3 nucleotides are TGTGCCAGCCACCGGGACAGGGGCCCTTCCACCTTCGACAATGAGCAGTTCTTC. This sequence encodes CASHRDRGPSTFDNEQFF. Using reference TRBV9 and TRBJ2-1 for the parts outside the CDR3, the full variable domain is DSGVTQTPKHLITATGQRVTLRCSPRSGDLSVYWYQQSLDQGLQFLIQYYNGEERAKGNILERFSAQQFPDLHSELNLSSLELGDSALYFCASHRDRGPSTFDNEQFFGPGTRLTVL.